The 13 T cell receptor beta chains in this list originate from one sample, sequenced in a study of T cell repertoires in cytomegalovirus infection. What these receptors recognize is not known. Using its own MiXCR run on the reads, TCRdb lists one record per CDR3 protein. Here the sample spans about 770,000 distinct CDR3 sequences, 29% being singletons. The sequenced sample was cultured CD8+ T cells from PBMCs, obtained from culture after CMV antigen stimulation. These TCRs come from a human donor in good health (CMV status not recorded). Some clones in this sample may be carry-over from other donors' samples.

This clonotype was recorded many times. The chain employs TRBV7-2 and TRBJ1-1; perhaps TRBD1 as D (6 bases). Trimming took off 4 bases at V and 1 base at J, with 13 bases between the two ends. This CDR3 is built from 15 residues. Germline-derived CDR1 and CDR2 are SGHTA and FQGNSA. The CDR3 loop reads CASSSRTVENTEAFF. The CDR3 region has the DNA TGTGCCAGCAGCTCCCGGACAGTGGAGAACACTGAAGCTTTCTTT.

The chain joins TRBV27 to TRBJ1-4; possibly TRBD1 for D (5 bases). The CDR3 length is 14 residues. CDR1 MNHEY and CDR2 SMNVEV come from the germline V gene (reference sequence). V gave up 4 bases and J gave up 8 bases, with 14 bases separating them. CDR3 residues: CASSSLVGEEKLFF. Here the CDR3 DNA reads TGTGCCAGCAGTTCTTTGGTAGGGGAGGAAAAACTGTTTTTT.

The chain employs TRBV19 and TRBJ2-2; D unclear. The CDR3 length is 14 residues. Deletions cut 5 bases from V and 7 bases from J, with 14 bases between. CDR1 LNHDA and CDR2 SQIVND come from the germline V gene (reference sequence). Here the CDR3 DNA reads TGTGCCAGTAGTTTAAGCGAAGGGAACGGGGAGCTGTTTTTT. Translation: CASSLSEGNGELFF.

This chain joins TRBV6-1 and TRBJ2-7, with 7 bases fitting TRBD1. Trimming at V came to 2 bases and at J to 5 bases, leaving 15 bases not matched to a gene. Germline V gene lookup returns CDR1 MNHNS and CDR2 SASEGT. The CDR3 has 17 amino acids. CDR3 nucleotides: TGTGCCAGCAGTGAACCATATAAGACAGGGAGCTTGGACGAGCAGTACGTC. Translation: CASSEPYKTGSLDEQYV.

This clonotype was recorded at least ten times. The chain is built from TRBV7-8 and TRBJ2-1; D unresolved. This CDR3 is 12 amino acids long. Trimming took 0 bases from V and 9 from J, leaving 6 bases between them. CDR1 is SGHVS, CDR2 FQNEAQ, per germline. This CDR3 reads CASSLALIEQFF. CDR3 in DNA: TGTGCCAGCAGCTTAGCGCTAATTGAGCAGTTCTTC.

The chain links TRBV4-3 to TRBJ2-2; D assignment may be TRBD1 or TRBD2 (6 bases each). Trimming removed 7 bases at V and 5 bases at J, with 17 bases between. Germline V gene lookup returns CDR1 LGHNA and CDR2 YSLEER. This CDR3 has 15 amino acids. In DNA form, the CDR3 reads TGCGCCAGCACCCGAGAGGGGGGCCTTACCGGGGAGCTGTTTTTT. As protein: CASTREGGLTGELFF.

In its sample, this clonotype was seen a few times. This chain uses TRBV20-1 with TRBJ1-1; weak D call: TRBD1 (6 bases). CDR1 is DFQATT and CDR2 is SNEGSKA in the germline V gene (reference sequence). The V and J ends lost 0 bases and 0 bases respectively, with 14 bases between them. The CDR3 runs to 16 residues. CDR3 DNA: TGCAGTGCTAGAGATGAGGGGGTCAGGCTGAACACTGAAGCTTTCTTT. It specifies CSARDEGVRLNTEAFF.

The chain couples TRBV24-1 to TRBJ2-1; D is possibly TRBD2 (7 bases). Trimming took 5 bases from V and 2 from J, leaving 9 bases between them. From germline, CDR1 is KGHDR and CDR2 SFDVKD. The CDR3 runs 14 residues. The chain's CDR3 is CATSAGGAYNEQFF. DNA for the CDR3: TGTGCCACCAGTGCGGGGGGCGCCTACAATGAGCAGTTCTTC.

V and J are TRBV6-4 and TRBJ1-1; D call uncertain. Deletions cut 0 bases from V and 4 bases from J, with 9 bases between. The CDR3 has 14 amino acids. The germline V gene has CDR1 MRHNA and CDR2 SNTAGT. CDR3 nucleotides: TGTGCCAGCAGTGACTCTGAGGGATCCACTGAAGCTTTCTTT. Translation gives CASSDSEGSTEAFF.

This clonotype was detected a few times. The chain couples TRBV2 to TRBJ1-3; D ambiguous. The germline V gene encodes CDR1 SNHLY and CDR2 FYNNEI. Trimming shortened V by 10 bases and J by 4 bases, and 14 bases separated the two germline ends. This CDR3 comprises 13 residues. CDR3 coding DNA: TGTGCCATTTTAAGGGTGAACGGAAACACCATATATTTT. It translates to CAILRVNGNTIYF. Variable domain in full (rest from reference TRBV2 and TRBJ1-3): EPEVTQTPSHQVTQMGQEVILRCVPISNHLYFYWYRQILGQKVEFLVSFYNNEISEKSEIFDDQFSVERPDGSNFTLKIRSTKLEDSAMYFCAILRVNGNTIYFGEGSWLTVV.

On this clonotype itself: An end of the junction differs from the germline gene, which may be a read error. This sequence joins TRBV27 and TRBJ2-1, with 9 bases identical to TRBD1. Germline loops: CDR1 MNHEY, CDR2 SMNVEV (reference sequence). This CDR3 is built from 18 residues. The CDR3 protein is CTSSFSSVTGGNYNEQFF. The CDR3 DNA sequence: TGTACCAGCAGTTTTTCTTCCGTGACAGGGGGTAATTACAATGAGCAGTTCTTC.

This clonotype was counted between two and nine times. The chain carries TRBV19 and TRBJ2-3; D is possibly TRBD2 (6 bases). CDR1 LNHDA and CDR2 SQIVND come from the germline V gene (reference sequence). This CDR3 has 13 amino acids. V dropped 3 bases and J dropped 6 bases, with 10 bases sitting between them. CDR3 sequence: CASSIFLADTQYF. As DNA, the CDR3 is TGTGCCAGTAGTATTTTCCTAGCGGATACGCAGTATTTT.

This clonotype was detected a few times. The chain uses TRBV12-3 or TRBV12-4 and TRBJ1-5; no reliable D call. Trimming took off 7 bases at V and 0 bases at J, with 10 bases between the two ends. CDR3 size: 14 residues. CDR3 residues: CASNFWGSNQPQHF. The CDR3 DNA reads TGTGCCAGCAACTTTTGGGGTAGCAATCAGCCCCAGCATTTT.